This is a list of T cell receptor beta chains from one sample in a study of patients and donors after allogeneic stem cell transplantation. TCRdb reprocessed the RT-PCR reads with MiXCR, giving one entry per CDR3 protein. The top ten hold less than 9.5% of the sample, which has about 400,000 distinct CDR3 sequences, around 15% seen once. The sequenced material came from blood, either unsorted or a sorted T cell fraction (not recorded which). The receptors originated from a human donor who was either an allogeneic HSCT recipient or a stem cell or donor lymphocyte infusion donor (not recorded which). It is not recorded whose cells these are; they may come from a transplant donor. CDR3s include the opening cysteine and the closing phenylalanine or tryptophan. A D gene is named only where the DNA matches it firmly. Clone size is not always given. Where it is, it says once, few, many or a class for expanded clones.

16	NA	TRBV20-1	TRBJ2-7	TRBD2	CSAPVRSSGRTYEQYF
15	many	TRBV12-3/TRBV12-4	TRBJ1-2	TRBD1	CASTLRGQGANGYTF
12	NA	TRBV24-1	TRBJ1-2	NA	CATQADSGGYTF
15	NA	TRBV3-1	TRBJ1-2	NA	CASSQDQSTRYGYTF
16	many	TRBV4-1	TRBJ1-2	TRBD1	CASSHFGLGQGGGYTF
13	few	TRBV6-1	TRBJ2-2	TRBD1	CASKTGVTGELFF
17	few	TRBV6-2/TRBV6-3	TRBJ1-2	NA	CASSYSRRDQGRNGYTF
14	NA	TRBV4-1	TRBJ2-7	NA	CASSQGTGTTTQYF
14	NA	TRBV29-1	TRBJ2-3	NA	CSVESGDITDTQYF
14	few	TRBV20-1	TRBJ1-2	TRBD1	CSAKVQGAGYGYTF
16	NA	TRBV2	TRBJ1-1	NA	CASSKRPATGLRQAFF
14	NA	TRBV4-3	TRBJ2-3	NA	CASSQGLRTDTQYF
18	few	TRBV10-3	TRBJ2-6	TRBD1	CAISDPRQGLTGANVLTF
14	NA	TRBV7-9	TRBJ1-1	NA	CASSLDNGLRAAFF
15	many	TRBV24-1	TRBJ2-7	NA	CATSDFPDWLYEQYF
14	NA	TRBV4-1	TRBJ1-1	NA	CASSRPAQSGEAFF
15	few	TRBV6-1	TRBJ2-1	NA	CASSLGAWAANEQFF
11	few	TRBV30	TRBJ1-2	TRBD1	CVLNRGLGYTF
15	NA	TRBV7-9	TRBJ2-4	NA	CASSPSGGPGDIQYF
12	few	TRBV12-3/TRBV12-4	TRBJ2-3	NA	CASGGLADTQYF
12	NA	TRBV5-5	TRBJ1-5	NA	CASSFGEQPQHF
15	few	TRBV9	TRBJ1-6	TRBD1	CASSANGQGNSPLHF
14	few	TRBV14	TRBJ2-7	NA	CASSHGTGNYEQYF
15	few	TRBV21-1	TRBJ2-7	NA	CASSSTGTARVEQYF
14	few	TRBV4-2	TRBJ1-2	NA	CASSQEEIPTGYTF
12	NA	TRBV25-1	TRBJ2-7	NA	CASTFRGYEQYF
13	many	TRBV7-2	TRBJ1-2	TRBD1	CASSRQGNYGYTF
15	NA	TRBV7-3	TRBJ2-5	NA	CASSSLPGEQETQYF
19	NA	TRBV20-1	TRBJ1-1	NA	CSAAPYGQPLVSGNTEAFF
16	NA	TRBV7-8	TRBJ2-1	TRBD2	CASSLARLAGANEQFF
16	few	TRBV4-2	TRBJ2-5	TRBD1	CASSPTDRGLMETQYF
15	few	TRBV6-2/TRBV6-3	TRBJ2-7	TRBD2	CASSPRTSGVGEQYF
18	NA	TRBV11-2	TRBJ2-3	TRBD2	CASSLGVRTSGATDTQYF
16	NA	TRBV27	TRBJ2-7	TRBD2	CASSFKAGGTTYEQYF
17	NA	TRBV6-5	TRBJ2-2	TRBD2	CASSFSGGAVVTGELFF
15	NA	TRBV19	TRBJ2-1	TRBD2	CASMRERGTYNEQFF
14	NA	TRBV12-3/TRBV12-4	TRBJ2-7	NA	CASTRRYEGYEQYF
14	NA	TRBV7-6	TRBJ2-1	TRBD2	CASSPGRAYNEQFF
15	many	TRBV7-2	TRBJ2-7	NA	CASSSRRRGLKGQYF
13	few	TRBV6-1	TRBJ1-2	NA	CASSDLIYMSYTF
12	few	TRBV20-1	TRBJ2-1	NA	CSAHERYNEQFF
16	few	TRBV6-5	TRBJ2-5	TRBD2	CASSYPTSGGQETQYF
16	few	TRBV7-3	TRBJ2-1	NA	CASSLTSRVSYNEQFF
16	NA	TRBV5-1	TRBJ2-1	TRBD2	CASSSWTSGRDNEQFF
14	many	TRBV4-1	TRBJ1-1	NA	CASSPRREGTEAFF
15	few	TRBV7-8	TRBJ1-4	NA	CASGLGRPTNEKLFF
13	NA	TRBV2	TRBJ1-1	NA	CASSPLWNTEAFF
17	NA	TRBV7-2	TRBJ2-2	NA	CASSPPAGWFSGGELFF